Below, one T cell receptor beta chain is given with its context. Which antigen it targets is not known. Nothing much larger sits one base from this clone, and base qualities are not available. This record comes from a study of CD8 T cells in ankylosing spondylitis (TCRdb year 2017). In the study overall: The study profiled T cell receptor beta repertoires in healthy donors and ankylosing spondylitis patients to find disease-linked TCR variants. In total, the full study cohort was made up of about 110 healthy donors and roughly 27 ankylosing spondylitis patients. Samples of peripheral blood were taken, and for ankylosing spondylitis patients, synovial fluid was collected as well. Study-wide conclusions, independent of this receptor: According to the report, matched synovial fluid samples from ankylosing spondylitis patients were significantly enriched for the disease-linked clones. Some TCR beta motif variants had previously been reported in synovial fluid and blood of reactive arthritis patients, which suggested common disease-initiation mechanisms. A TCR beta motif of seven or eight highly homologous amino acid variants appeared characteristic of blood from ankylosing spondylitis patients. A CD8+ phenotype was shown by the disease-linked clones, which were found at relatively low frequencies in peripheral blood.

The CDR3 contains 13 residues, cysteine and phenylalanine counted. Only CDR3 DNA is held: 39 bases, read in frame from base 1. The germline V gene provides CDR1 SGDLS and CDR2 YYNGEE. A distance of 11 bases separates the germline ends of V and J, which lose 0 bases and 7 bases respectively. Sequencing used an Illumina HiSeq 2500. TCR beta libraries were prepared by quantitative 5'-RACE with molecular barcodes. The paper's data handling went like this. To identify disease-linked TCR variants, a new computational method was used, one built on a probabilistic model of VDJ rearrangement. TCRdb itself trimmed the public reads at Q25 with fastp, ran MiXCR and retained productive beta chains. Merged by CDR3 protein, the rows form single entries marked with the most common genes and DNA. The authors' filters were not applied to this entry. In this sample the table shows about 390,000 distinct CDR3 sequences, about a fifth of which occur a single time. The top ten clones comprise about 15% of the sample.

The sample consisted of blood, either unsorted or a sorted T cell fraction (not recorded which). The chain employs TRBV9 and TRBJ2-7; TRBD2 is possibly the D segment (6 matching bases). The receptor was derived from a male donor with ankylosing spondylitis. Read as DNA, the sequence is TGTGCCAGCAGCGTAGAGCTCGGGGGAGAGCAGTACTTC. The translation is CASSVELGGEQYF.